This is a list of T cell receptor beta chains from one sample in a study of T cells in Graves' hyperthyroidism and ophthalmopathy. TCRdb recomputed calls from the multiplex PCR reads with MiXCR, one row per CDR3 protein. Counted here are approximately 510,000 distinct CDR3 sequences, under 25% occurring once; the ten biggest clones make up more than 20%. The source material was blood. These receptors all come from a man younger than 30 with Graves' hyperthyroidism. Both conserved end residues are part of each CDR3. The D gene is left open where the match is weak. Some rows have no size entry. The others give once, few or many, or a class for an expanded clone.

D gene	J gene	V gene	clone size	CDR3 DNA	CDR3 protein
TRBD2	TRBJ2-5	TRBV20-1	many	TGCAGTGCCACGGGGGGGACCCAGTACTTC	CSATGGTQYF
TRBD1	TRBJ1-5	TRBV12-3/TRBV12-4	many	TGTGCCAGCAGTCCGACAGGGCGAACACAGCCCCAGCATTTT	CASSPTGRTQPQHF
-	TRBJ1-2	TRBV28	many	TGTGCCAGCAGTTTATTAGGACAGCAAGACTATGGCTACACCTTC	CASSLLGQQDYGYTF
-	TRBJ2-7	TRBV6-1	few	TGTGCCAGCAGACCCGCGACCTACGAGCAGTACTTC	CASRPATYEQYF
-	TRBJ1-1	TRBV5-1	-	TGCGCCAGCAGCTCCCTCCACAGGGTGAACACTGAAGCTTTCTTT	CASSSLHRVNTEAFF
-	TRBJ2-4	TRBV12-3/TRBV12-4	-	TGTGCCAGCAGCCCGGGACACGGAGCCAAAAACATTCAGTACTTC	CASSPGHGAKNIQYF
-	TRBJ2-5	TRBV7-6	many	TGTGCCAGCAGCTTAAGTTCCCGGGGCCGGGAGACCCAGTACTTC	CASSLSSRGRETQYF
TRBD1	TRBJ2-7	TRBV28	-	TGTGCCAGCAACCTCGCGACAGGGTCGAGCTACGAGCAGTACTTC	CASNLATGSSYEQYF
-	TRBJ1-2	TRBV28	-	TGTGCCAGCACCATTCAGGGGAATAACTATGGCTACACCTTC	CASTIQGNNYGYTF
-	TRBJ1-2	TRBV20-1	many	TGCAGTGCTAGCTACTCCTATGGCTACACCTTC	CSASYSYGYTF
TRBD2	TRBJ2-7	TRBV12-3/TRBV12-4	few	TGTGCCAGCAGTTTGGGAGTGCCTAGCGGGGGGGTCCAGCAGTACTTC	CASSLGVPSGGVQQYF
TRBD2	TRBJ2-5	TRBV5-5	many	TGTGCCAGCAGCCCTAGCGGCCCGGAGACCCAGTACTTC	CASSPSGPETQYF
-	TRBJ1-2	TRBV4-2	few	TGTGCCAGCAGCCAAGACCTGGGGCAGATAGACTATGGCTACACCTTC	CASSQDLGQIDYGYTF
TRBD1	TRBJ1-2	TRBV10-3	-	TGTGCCATCAGGGGACAGGGAAACTATGGCTACACCTTC	CAIRGQGNYGYTF
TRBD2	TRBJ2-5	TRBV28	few	TGTGCCAGCAGGGGGGACGGGACTAGCGGGATGAGGTACCAAGAGACCCAGTACTTC	CASRGDGTSGMRYQETQYF
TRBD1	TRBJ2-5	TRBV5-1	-	TGCGCCAGCAGCAACGGGGACAGCCGAGAGACCCAGTACTTC	CASSNGDSRETQYF
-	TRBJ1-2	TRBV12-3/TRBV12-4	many	TGTGCCAGCAGTAAATCGGGGGCGCGGGGCTACACCTTC	CASSKSGARGYTF
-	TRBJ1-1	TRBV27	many	TGTGCCAGCAGTTCGGGATTGAAAGCTTTCTTT	CASSSGLKAFF
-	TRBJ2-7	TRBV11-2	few	TGTGCCAGCAGCTTAGAGGGTATGGCTCTCTCGCGGGAGCAGTACTTC	CASSLEGMALSREQYF
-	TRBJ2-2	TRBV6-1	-	TGTGCCAGCAGTGAACGACAAGGCGGGGAGCTGTTTTTT	CASSERQGGELFF
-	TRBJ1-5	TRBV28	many	TGTGCCAGCAGTCGACCCAACAGCAATCAGCCCCAGCATTTT	CASSRPNSNQPQHF
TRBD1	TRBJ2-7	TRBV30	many	TGTGCCTGGGGAGACAGGGACGAGCAGTACTTC	CAWGDRDEQYF
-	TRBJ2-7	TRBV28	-	TGTGCCAGCACCCAACAGGGTCCTTCCTACGAGCAGTACTTC	CASTQQGPSYEQYF
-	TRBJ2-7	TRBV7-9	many	TGTGCCAGCAGCTCCTGGACAGCCTACGAGCAGTACTTC	CASSSWTAYEQYF
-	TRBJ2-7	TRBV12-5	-	TGTGCTAGTGGTTTGGTAGTCGCGGGGACCAACGAGCAGTACTTC	CASGLVVAGTNEQYF
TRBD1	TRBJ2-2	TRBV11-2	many	TGTGCCAGCAGCCATCGACAGGGGTTGAACACCGGGGAGCTGTTTTTT	CASSHRQGLNTGELFF
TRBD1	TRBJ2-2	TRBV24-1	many	TGTGCCACCAGTGATCCCGGGACAGATTACACCGGGGAGCTGTTTTTT	CATSDPGTDYTGELFF
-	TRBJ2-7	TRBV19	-	TGTGCCAGTAGTCCCCGTCGGTCAGCTTACTCCTACGAGCAGTACTTC	CASSPRRSAYSYEQYF
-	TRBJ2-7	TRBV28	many	TGTGCCAGCAGTTCCCGGGGAGGGGGCTATCCCTACGAGCAGTACTTC	CASSSRGGGYPYEQYF